This TCR beta chain stems from a study of blood T cell repertoires in COVID-19. Study details: The United States, Italy and Spain provided the acute and convalescent COVID-19 samples. T cells, B-cell-depleted T cells, or PBMCs provided the cDNA or gDNA that served as material.

The CDR3 spans 16 residues. Germline V gene data show CDR1 as SGHRS and CDR2 as YFSETQ. Trimming removed 4 bases from V and 5 bases from J; junction bases left unmatched: 13. In the source study's methods: Amplified reference gene primers provided the basis for estimating nucleated cell counts. Using immunoSEQ multiplex PCR, the repertoire was profiled, and TCRdb retains in-frame clones only, with some absent. V and J calls and clone size follow that table, whereas D and trimming were derived from the DNA. This repertoire shows 9,900 or so clones, 89% found once; its top ten account for roughly 5.2%.

The sample comprised peripheral blood. V and J are TRBV5-1 and TRBJ2-5; 8 bases fit TRBD2. The TCR sequence derives from a human donor in a cohort sampled during active COVID-19. In DNA, the CDR3 is TGCGCCAGCAGCGGAGGGGCTAGCGGGCAGGGGGAGACCCAGTACTTC. Encoded protein: CASSGGASGQGETQYF.